Shown below are 21 T cell receptor beta chains from a single sample sequenced in a study of regulatory T cells in long-lasting Graves disease. Noted time point: newly diagnosed GD, antithyroid drugs for less than 3 months. From PBMCs, RNA was extracted and then used to make the TCR library. HTBI primers from iRepertoire and Arm-PCR of CDR3 regions yielded the TCR beta libraries. TCRdb recomputed calls from the multiplex PCR reads with MiXCR, one row per CDR3 protein. The profile shows 350,000 to 550,000 distinct CDR3 sequences, approximately 15% of them singletons. The same specimen was also included in a second study, on T cells in Graves' hyperthyroidism and ophthalmopathy.

The sample here was peripheral blood mononuclear cells (PBMCs), taken at new diagnosis, from a patient treated with antithyroid drugs. Receptors originate from a woman in her twenties or thirties with Graves disease.

This clonotype was observed many times. J is TRBJ1-6 and V is TRBV11-3; D is unclear. Germline V lookup: CDR1 SGHNT, CDR2 YENEEA. With 3 bases removed from V and 8 bases from J, the gap between germline ends came to 11 bases. This CDR3 has 14 residues. CDR3 residues: CASSFADDYSPLHF. In nucleotides, the CDR3 is TGTGCCAGCAGCTTCGCTGACGACTATTCACCCCTCCACTTT.

The chain carries TRBV19 and TRBJ2-7; 7 nucleotides match TRBD1. Germline trimming cut 5 bases from V and 3 bases from J; bases unmatched to any gene: 4. Germline assignment: CDR1 LNHDA and CDR2 SQIVND (reference sequence). This CDR3 contains 13 residues. The CDR3 region has the DNA TGTGCCAGTAGTCCGGGACAGCACTACGAGCAGTACTTC. Translating it yields CASSPGQHYEQYF.

This clonotype occurred many times. This rearrangement joins TRBV12-3 or TRBV12-4 to TRBJ2-6; no clear D gene. V gave up 6 bases and J gave up 1 base, with 7 bases separating them. The CDR3 has 14 residues. CDR3 sequence (DNA): TGTGCCAGCAGCCCAAATTCTGGGGCCAACGTCCTGACTTTC. Its protein product is CASSPNSGANVLTF.

The V gene is TRBV6-1, the J gene TRBJ1-6; TRBD1 matches at 11 bases. The germline V gene encodes CDR1 MNHNS and CDR2 SASEGT. CDR3 length equals 15 residues. The V segment lost 6 bases and the J segment 7 bases; nucleotides outside the gene matches: 5. CDR3 DNA: TGTGCCAGCAGGGACAGGGGGCTAGGAAATTCACCCCTCCACTTT. Residues: CASRDRGLGNSPLHF.

This clonotype has at least ten counts. The chain is built from TRBV15 and TRBJ2-3; D uncertain. Germline lookup yields CDR1 LNHNV and CDR2 YYDKDF (reference sequence). The CDR3 extends over 17 amino acids. Deletions cut 1 base from V and 4 bases from J, with 18 bases between. CDR3 loop: CATSRGVVGSRSDTQYF. In DNA, the CDR3 is TGTGCCACCAGCAGAGGAGTCGTGGGATCTCGTTCAGATACGCAGTATTTT.

This clonotype was found many times. The rearrangement uses TRBV2 and TRBJ2-7; 7 bases are a match to TRBD1. Germline values: CDR1 SNHLY, CDR2 FYNNEI. V lost 1 base, J lost 2 bases, and 11 bases stayed unmatched. This CDR3 comprises 17 residues. The CDR3 DNA follows: TGTGCCAGCAGTGAAGGACCAGGGGGAAGTCGAACCTACGAGCAGTACTTC. Its translation is CASSEGPGGSRTYEQYF.

This clonotype occurred many times. The rearrangement links TRBV7-3 to TRBJ2-1; a possible D gene is TRBD1 (6 bases). The ends were cut back, 2 bases at V and 0 bases at J, with 26 bases in the middle. The CDR3 spans 21 residues. CDR1 and CDR2 (germline): SGHTA, FQGTGA. CDR3 in amino acids: CASSLRDVGGTGTNSYNEQFF. CDR3 DNA: TGTGCCAGCAGCTTACGGGATGTAGGGGGAACCGGGACAAACTCCTACAATGAGCAGTTCTTC.

This clonotype was recorded many times. This chain uses TRBV9 with TRBJ2-3; TRBD1 agrees at 7 bases. Germline V lookup: CDR1 SGDLS, CDR2 YYNGEE. V lost 5 bases and J lost 0; bases outside the gene matches: 9. CDR3 length: 16 residues. The CDR3 loop is CASRQGTVASTDTQYF. DNA of the CDR3: TGTGCCAGCAGGCAGGGGACAGTGGCAAGCACAGATACGCAGTATTTT.

This clonotype was observed at least ten times. The chain has TRBV6-1 and TRBJ2-3; either TRBD1 or TRBD2 may supply D (6 bases each). From germline, CDR1 is MNHNS and CDR2 SASEGT. V shed 6 bases and J shed 4 bases, with 17 bases lying between them. The CDR3 consists of 15 residues. In DNA, the CDR3 is TGTGCCAGCAGGCCCACAGGGACTGTCGCAGATACGCAGTATTTT. Translating it yields CASRPTGTVADTQYF.

At least ten counts were recorded for this clonotype. The junction departs from the called germline gene at one end, perhaps through a read error. The chain recombines TRBV5-1 with TRBJ1-3; tentatively, D is TRBD1 (5 bases). The CDR3 loop spans 13 amino acids. Looked up from germline, CDR1 is SGHRS and CDR2 is YFSETQ. The CDR3 is CASSLTARNTIYF. Written as DNA, the CDR3 is TGTGCCAGCAGCTTGACAGCCCGAAACACCATATATTTT.

This clonotype was observed at least ten times. In nucleotides, the CDR3 is TGTGCCTGGAGTCCCCCCACCGGGACAGGGGGCTACGAGCAGTACTTC. Its translation is CAWSPPTGTGGYEQYF. The chain is built from TRBV30 and TRBJ2-7, with 11 bases aligning to TRBD1. The CDR3 spans 16 residues. CDR1 and CDR2 (germline): GTSNPN, SVGIG (reference sequence). Unmatched junction bases numbered 9, after V lost 2 bases and J lost 3 bases.

The table lists this clonotype with a few counts. This sequence joins TRBV4-1 and TRBJ2-7; 9 nucleotides align to TRBD1. V trimming: 1 base; J trimming: 2 bases; junction bases outside the gene matches: 3. Germline CDR1 reads MGHRA; CDR2 reads YSYEKL. The length of the CDR3 is 15 residues. In nucleotides, the CDR3 is TGCGCCAGCAGCCAAGGACAGGGGGGAACCTACGAGCAGTACTTC. Amino acids: CASSQGQGGTYEQYF.

The sample holds many counts of this clonotype. This chain uses TRBV2 with TRBJ2-3; TRBD1 is a possible D gene (6 bases). This CDR3 is built from 15 residues. Trimming left V 6 bases short and J 3 bases short, with 16 bases between. Germline assignment: CDR1 SNHLY and CDR2 FYNNEI. The DNA of the CDR3 is TGTGCCAGCAGCGCAGACACTACAGGGACAGATACGCAGTATTTT. This gives the protein CASSADTTGTDTQYF.

This clonotype has ten or more counts. This chain links TRBV7-8 with TRBJ2-7; 7 bases are a match to TRBD2. The V segment lost 5 bases and the J segment 0 bases; nucleotides outside the gene matches: 7. Germline assignment: CDR1 SGHVS and CDR2 FQNEAQ. The CDR3 is 15 residues long. CDR3 residues: CASSLGRALSYEQYF. The CDR3 DNA reads as TGTGCCAGCAGCCTAGGGAGGGCCCTCTCCTACGAGCAGTACTTC.

This clonotype occurred many times. The rearrangement links TRBV10-3 to TRBJ2-5, with 10 bases identical to TRBD1. V dropped 5 bases and J dropped 5; count of bases not matched to a gene: 2. CDR3 length equals 13 residues. Germline V gene sequence: CDR1 ENHRY, CDR2 SYGVKD. The CDR3 loop is CAISSTGGETQYF. Written as DNA, the CDR3 is TGTGCCATCAGTTCGACAGGGGGCGAGACCCAGTACTTC.

This clonotype was detected many times. The chain carries TRBV11-2 and TRBJ2-2, with 10 bases identical to TRBD2. J gave up 5 bases and V 7 bases, and 4 bases lay outside the gene matches. CDR1 is SGHAT and CDR2 is FQNNGV in the germline V gene. The CDR3 contains 14 residues. CDR3 DNA: TGTGCCAGCACCGGACTAGCGGCTACCGGGGAGCTGTTTTTT. Encoded protein: CASTGLAATGELFF.

This clonotype was counted ten times or more. The V call is TRBV20-1, the J call TRBJ2-7; the D is unclear. V gave up 3 bases and J gave up 5 bases, with 17 bases separating them. Per the germline V gene, CDR1 is DFQATT and CDR2 is SNEGSKA (reference sequence). The CDR3 totals 14 residues. CDR3 sequence (DNA): TGCAGTGCTAGTCCGGAGATCCGGTTCCACGAGCAGTACTTC. It yields the protein CSASPEIRFHEQYF.

The CDR3 coding sequence is TGTGCCAGCAGCGTACGAGAGAGACCCTACGAGCAGTACTTC. Translated: CASSVRERPYEQYF. This sequence joins TRBV9 and TRBJ2-7; D unresolved. Between the trimmed V and J ends, which lost 1 base and 2 bases, there was a span of 10 bases. The germline CDR1 and CDR2 sequences are SGDLS and YYNGEE. This CDR3 spans 14 amino acids.

In this sample, this clonotype turned up many times. The V gene is TRBV30, the J gene TRBJ2-1; the match to TRBD2 covers 9 bases. The CDR3 is 15 amino acids. Trimming at V came to 0 bases and at J to 5 bases, leaving 5 bases not matched to a gene. Germline V gives CDR1 GTSNPN, CDR2 SVGIG (reference sequence). In DNA form, the CDR3 reads TGTGCCTGGAGTGTGGCGGGAGGGCCTGACAATGAGCAGTTCTTC. Translation: CAWSVAGGPDNEQFF.

This clonotype was observed at least ten times. This chain links TRBV27 with TRBJ2-1; 12 nucleotides line up with TRBD2. With V trimmed by 7 bases and J by 8 bases, 3 bases remained unmatched. Per the germline V gene, CDR1 is MNHEY and CDR2 is SMNVEV (reference sequence). There are 13 residues in the CDR3. DNA of the CDR3: TGTGCCAGCACCGGGACTAGCGGGTATGAGCAGTTCTTC. It codes for CASTGTSGYEQFF.

In this sample, this clonotype turned up many times. The CDR3 region has the DNA TGTGCCAGCAGTTGGGCTAGCGGGAAAGAGACCCAGTACTTC. As protein: CASSWASGKETQYF. The chain combines TRBV12-3 or TRBV12-4 with TRBJ2-5; TRBD2 matches at 9 bases. Unmatched junction bases numbered 3, after V lost 4 bases and J lost 3 bases. The length of the CDR3 is 14 residues.